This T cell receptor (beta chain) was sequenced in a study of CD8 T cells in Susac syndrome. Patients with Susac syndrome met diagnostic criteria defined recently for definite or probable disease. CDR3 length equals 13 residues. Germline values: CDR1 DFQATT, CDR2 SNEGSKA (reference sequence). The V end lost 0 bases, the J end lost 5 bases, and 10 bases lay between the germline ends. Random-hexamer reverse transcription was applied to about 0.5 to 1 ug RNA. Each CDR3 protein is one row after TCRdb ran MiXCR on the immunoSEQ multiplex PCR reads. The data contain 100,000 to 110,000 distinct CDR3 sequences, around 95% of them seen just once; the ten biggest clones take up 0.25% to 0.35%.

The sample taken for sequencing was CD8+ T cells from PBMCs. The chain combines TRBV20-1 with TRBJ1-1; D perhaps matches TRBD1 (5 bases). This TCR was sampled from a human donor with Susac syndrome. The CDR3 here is CSARDLGETEAFF. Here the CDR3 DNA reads TGCAGTGCTAGAGATTTGGGGGAAACTGAAGCTTTCTTT.